The entry below gives a single T cell receptor beta chain sequence along with its context. The antigen this receptor binds is unknown. No much larger clone is present one base from it, and per-base qualities are unavailable. What the time point label conveys for this sample: pre-treatment sample, taken before nivolumab and TIL therapy. The baseline tumor samples were excised metastases, mostly pleural nodules or supraclavicular lymph nodes, taken from the same resection that was used to grow TIL. Tumors were harvested before any PD-1/PD-L1 blockade; patients then received nivolumab, and those progressing received lymphodepletion, expanded TIL infusion and IL-2. Adults with stage 4 NSCLC were enrolled in a dual-center phase I trial from October 2017 to early 2020. Samples came from a single-arm, open-label phase I trial of tumor-infiltrating lymphocyte therapy with nivolumab in advanced non-small cell lung cancer. Portions of each resected tumor were snap-frozen in liquid nitrogen and stored at -80 °C. Using laser-capture macrodissection, tumor regions of interest were selected on H&E sections, then pulverized into roughly 15 mg aliquots and extracted using Qiagen Allprep kits.

The sample belongs to a study of TIL therapy for anti-PD-1-resistant metastatic lung cancer (dated by TCRdb to the early 2020s). With regard to the full study: A median age of 54 years (range roughly 35-80) and a median tumor PD-L1 proportion score of 6% were recorded among enrolled patients. The cohort was composed predominantly of lung adenocarcinoma, with a few EGFR-mutant and two ALK-rearranged tumors included, and half of patients were identified as current or former smokers. Across the cohort, whole-exome sequencing showed a median non-synonymous tumor mutation burden of less than 1.7 mutations per megabase. T cell receptor beta sequencing of tumor and peripheral blood served to follow clonotypes across the tumor, the expanded TIL product, and serial blood samples.

The immunoSEQ v3 hsTCRB kit was used to amplify TCR beta CDR3 regions from genomic DNA through bias-controlled multiplex PCR. The TCR libraries were sequenced on an Illumina NextSeq 500 to about 2.1 million read pairs for survey level or 5-6 million read pairs for deep level. The study's processing was this. The immunoSEQ Analyzer software assigned V, D and J genes, filtered out non-productive sequences, and reported clonality. Repertoires were compared by productive Simpson clonality and by the Morisita overlap index of productive TRB rearrangements between infused TIL and blood. The clones in this table, taken by TCRdb from immuneACCESS, are in-frame only. Not every clone is retained; where verified, under half of the shortfall comes from an unresolved V gene, and the cause of the rest is unknown. V and J calls and clone size come straight from that table; D and trimming were deduced from the DNA. This sample comprises 95,000 or so clones, roughly 65% of them detected only once. The top ten hold approximately 11% of the sample.

Study-wide conclusions, independent of this receptor: TIL culture showed high clonal turnover, with many enriched product clones undetected in the baseline tumor, suggesting clonal contraction rather than faithful expansion. The study protocol defined all tumor marker inferences as exploratory. The cohort was highly selected, with more treatment-naive, never-smoker and oncogene-addicted patients than typical, limiting generalizability. Higher clonality and lower diversity were observed in expanded TIL cultures than in baseline intratumoral T cells (median clonality roughly 6.5% vs 31%, p < 0.0001).

Taken from cysteine to phenylalanine, the CDR3 has 12 residues. The DNA shown is the 36-base CDR3, in frame from base 1. The trim is 3 bases for V and 9 bases for J, with a gap of 12 bases between the germline ends. Reading the germline V gene gives CDR1 MDHEN and CDR2 SYDVKM. This TCR derives from a person aged 25 to 79 with non-small cell lung cancer. The source material was tumor tissue, sampled at baseline. The chain employs TRBV28 and TRBJ2-7; the D gene lacks a confident call. This receptor carries the CDR3 CASSFDGRGQYF. DNA sequence: TGTGCCAGCAGTTTCGACGGACGTGGGCAGTACTTC. With all but the CDR3 taken from the reference TRBV28 and TRBJ2-7 genes, the full variable domain is: DVKVTQSSRYLVKRTGEKVFLECVQDMDHENMFWYRQDPGLGLRLIYFSYDVKMKEKGDIPEGYSVSREKKERFSLILESASTNQTSMYLCASSFDGRGQYFGPGTRLTVT.